This paragraph reports one TCR beta chain. This clonotype was seen a handful of times. No antigen is known for it. No base quality information exists; no much larger clone differs at one position. This sample is part of a study of T cell repertoires in cytomegalovirus infection (dated by TCRdb to the late 2010s). For context, the study as a whole: Because public TCR beta signatures pointed to carriage of CMV infection together with the matching HLA type, the HLA type of each donor mattered for the analysis.

Sequencing was carried out with an Illumina HiSeq 1500. Through fastp at Q25 and MiXCR, TCRdb rebuilt clones from the public reads, retaining in-frame beta chains. Rows with one shared CDR3 protein collapse into an entry with the most common genes and DNA. The sample records some 300,000 distinct CDR3 sequences, about 9.1% of which are singletons. 2% to 3% of the sample goes to the ten largest clones. V loses 4 bases of germline sequence and J loses 5 bases, and the interval between the two ends is 24 bases. Its CDR3 holds 17 amino acids, cysteine through phenylalanine. Kept here is only the CDR3 DNA, which spans 51 bases and is read in frame from base 1. CDR1 and CDR2 were assigned from the germline V gene as SGHRS and YFSETQ. Overall study outcomes, separate from this receptor: In both this cohort and an independent cohort of some 370 donors, the cumulative frequency of public TCR beta family members distinguished carriers of CMV infection plus the relevant HLA type. The ex vivo response was dominated by HLA-C-restricted CMV-specific TCR beta clonotypes, which also provided the single most frequent clonotype in two of eight donors.

The chain is assembled from TRBV5-1 and TRBJ1-1; perhaps TRBD1 is the D gene, with 5 bases matching. This receptor was obtained from a human donor in good health (CMV status not recorded). Some clones in this sample may be carry-over from other donors' samples. Source material: PBMCs. The DNA sequence is TGCGCCAGCAGCCCGACAGATCGAGTCGCGTCCGGGACTGAAGCTTTCTTT. This translates into CASSPTDRVASGTEAFF. The reference TRBV5-1 and TRBJ1-1 proteins fill in what lies around the CDR3, so the full variable domain reads KAGVTQTPRYLIKTRGQQVTLSCSPISGHRSVSWYQQTPGQGLQFLFEYFSETQRNKGNFPGRFSGRQFSNSRSEMNVSTLELGDSALYLCASSPTDRVASGTEAFFGQGTRLTVV.